These 27 T cell receptor beta chains came from one sample sequenced in a study of blood T cell repertoires in COVID-19. Assay: immunoSEQ multiplex PCR; the TCRdb copy retains only in-frame clones and omits some. Here the sample spans a few hundred thousand clones, approximately 78% being singletons. The specimen was peripheral blood. These receptors originate from a woman aged 70-85 years with COVID-19, enrolled during active disease.

This clone was seen once. The chain joins TRBV2 to TRBJ1-5, with TRBD1 identical over 7 bases. Germline V gene sequence: CDR1 SNHLY, CDR2 FYNNEI. Trimming at V came to 6 bases and at J to 0 bases, leaving 14 bases not matched to a gene. The CDR3 has 18 residues. CDR3 in amino acids: CASRQGTALIDSNQPQHF. CDR3 nucleotide sequence: TGTGCCAGCAGACAGGGGACAGCACTTATCGATAGCAATCAGCCCCAGCATTTT. The whole variable domain, remainder taken from reference TRBV2 and TRBJ1-5, is EPEVTQTPSHQVTQMGQEVILRCVPISNHLYFYWYRQILGQKVEFLVSFYNNEISEKSEIFDDQFSVERPDGSNFTLKIRSTKLEDSAMYFCASRQGTALIDSNQPQHFGDGTRLSIL.

CDR3 region: CAIFLGTGYGYTF. For the CDR3, the DNA is TGTGCCATTTTCCTCGGGACAGGTTATGGCTACACCTTC. V gene TRBV10-3 combines with J gene TRBJ1-2, with 8 bases identical to TRBD1. V lost 9 bases to trimming and J lost 5 bases; unmatched junction nucleotides: 8. This CDR3 spans 13 amino acids. CDR1 is ENHRY, CDR2 SYGVKD, per germline.

V usage is TRBV4-1 and J usage is TRBJ2-7; 9 nucleotides agree with TRBD2. Per the germline V gene, CDR1 is MGHRA and CDR2 is YSYEKL. There are 17 residues in the CDR3. With 0 bases clipped from V and 4 bases from J, the junction kept 10 bases outside the gene matches. The CDR3 sequence is CASSQDFRREGRYEQYF. CDR3 coding DNA: TGCGCCAGCAGCCAAGATTTTAGGCGGGAGGGCCGATACGAGCAGTACTTC.

This rearrangement joins TRBV5-1 to TRBJ2-1, with 7 bases matching TRBD1. Trimming took 2 bases from V and 0 from J; bases not matched to a gene: 5. CDR3 length equals 16 residues. Germline CDR1 is SGHRS and CDR2 is YFSETQ. The CDR3 here is CASSFSTGSSYNEQFF. The DNA for the CDR3 is TGCGCCAGCAGCTTTTCGACAGGGAGCTCCTACAATGAGCAGTTCTTC.

V usage is TRBV29-1 and J usage is TRBJ1-1; the match to TRBD1 covers 8 bases. CDR3 size: 10 residues. Germline V gene data show CDR1 as SQVTM and CDR2 as ANQGSEA. CDR3 amino acids: CSGGQGEAFF. DNA of the CDR3: TGCAGTGGAGGACAGGGAGAAGCTTTCTTT.

This sequence joins TRBV5-4 and TRBJ2-7; possible D gene TRBD2, 7 bases. The germline V gene encodes CDR1 SGHNT and CDR2 YYREEE (reference sequence). With 0 bases removed from V and 7 bases from J, the gap between germline ends came to 20 bases. CDR3 size: 16 residues. Here the CDR3 reads CASSLGSSGQNREQYF. In nucleotides, the CDR3 is TGTGCCAGCAGCTTGGGTTCTAGCGGACAGAACAGGGAGCAGTACTTC.

This clone was observed a handful of times. The chain links TRBV27 to TRBJ1-6, with D possibly matching TRBD1 (6 bases). This CDR3 is 13 amino acids long. Deletions cut 6 bases from V and 9 bases from J, with 12 bases between. CDR1 is MNHEY and CDR2 is SMNVEV in the germline V gene (reference sequence). The CDR3 sequence is CASRRDIGSPLHF. CDR3 nucleotide sequence: TGTGCCAGCAGGAGGGACATAGGTTCACCCCTCCACTTT.

The chain has TRBV5-4 and TRBJ2-7; D not resolved. The CDR3 is 13 amino acids. V lost 2 bases and J lost 7, with 13 bases in between. Germline assignment: CDR1 SGHNT and CDR2 YYREEE (reference sequence). The CDR3: CASSFYGPKEQYF. In nucleotides, the CDR3 is TGTGCCAGCAGCTTCTACGGTCCAAAGGAGCAGTACTTC.

The chain uses TRBV7-9 and TRBJ1-1; maybe TRBD1 (6 bases). There are 14 residues in the CDR3. V was cut by 0 bases and J by 6 bases, with 11 bases left in between. CDR1 SEHNR and CDR2 FQNEAQ come from the germline V gene (reference sequence). The CDR3 DNA follows: TGTGCCAGCAGCTTAGCTGCCGGGGGGCCTGAAGCTTTCTTT. Its translation is CASSLAAGGPEAFF.

The chain uses TRBV6-6 and TRBJ1-1; the D gene is possibly TRBD1 (6 bases). The CDR3 is made up of 13 amino acids. Deletions cut 6 bases from V and 5 bases from J, with 13 bases between. Germline CDR1 is MNHNY and CDR2 is SVGAGI (reference sequence). The CDR3 region is CASSPKGGTEAFF. For the CDR3, the DNA is TGTGCCAGCAGCCCCAAGGGGGGGACTGAAGCTTTCTTT.

The chain links TRBV14 to TRBJ2-1, with TRBD2 matching over 9 bases. CDR1 is SGHDN and CDR2 is FVKESK in the germline V gene. Losses at the gene ends were 1 base for V and 7 bases for J; bases not matched to a gene: 8. The CDR3 runs to 16 residues. For the CDR3, the DNA is TGTGCCAGCAGCCAAGTAGCGGGGGTTCCTGCGAATGAGCAGTTCTTC. Translated, it gives CASSQVAGVPANEQFF.

This clone was counted between two and nine times. The chain is built from TRBV10-3 and TRBJ2-2; TRBD1 matches 8 bases. The CDR3 runs 19 residues. V was clipped by 2 bases and J by 0 bases; unmatched bases: 11. Germline V gene sequence: CDR1 ENHRY, CDR2 SYGVKD. CDR3: CAISETYGQGLSNTGELFF. As DNA, the CDR3 is TGTGCCATCAGTGAGACCTATGGACAGGGTCTATCGAACACCGGGGAGCTGTTTTTT.

The CDR3 loop is CASSTQRGSEQYF. The DNA of the CDR3 is TGTGCCAGCAGCACCCAGAGGGGGTCCGAGCAGTACTTC. The chain has TRBV11-2 and TRBJ2-7; D perhaps matches TRBD1 (6 bases). CDR3 size: 13 residues. CDR1 is SGHAT, CDR2 FQNNGV, per germline. V gave up 5 bases and J gave up 6 bases, with 14 bases separating them. The entire variable domain, with the rest obtained from reference TRBV11-2 and TRBJ2-7, is as follows: EAGVAQSPRYKIIEKRQSVAFWCNPISGHATLYWYQQILGQGPKLLIQFQNNGVVDDSQLPKDRFSAERLKGVDSTLKIQPAKLEDSAVYLCASSTQRGSEQYFGPGTRLTVT.

The chain employs TRBV9 and TRBJ2-2, with D unresolved. The CDR3 is 16 residues long. Per germline, CDR1 SGDLS and CDR2 YYNGEE. The V end was cut by 0 bases, the J end by 2 bases, with 11 bases between. In nucleotides, the CDR3 is TGTGCCAGCAGCGTAGACTATGAGGCCAACACCGGGGAGCTGTTTTTT. Translating gives CASSVDYEANTGELFF.

The chain links TRBV6-2 or TRBV6-3 to TRBJ2-7; D is ambiguous. Germline CDR1 is MNHEY and CDR2 is SVGEGT. The CDR3 consists of 16 residues. The V end was cut by 2 bases, the J end by 0 bases, with 14 bases between. The CDR3 sequence: CASSYGRGHNSYEQYF. The DNA for the CDR3 is TGTGCCAGCAGTTACGGAAGAGGTCACAACTCCTACGAGCAGTACTTC.

The V call is TRBV5-4, the J call TRBJ2-7; 7 bases agree with TRBD2. V lost 4 bases to trimming and J lost 7 bases; unmatched junction nucleotides: 20. Looked up from germline, CDR1 is SGHNT and CDR2 is YYREEE (reference sequence). CDR3 length equals 17 residues. In nucleotides, the CDR3 is TGTGCCAGCAGCCCTCTACAGCGGGGTTTGGGGCCGGTAGAGCAGTACTTC. This encodes CASSPLQRGLGPVEQYF.

The rearrangement uses TRBV5-1 and TRBJ2-5; tentative D call: TRBD1 (5 bases). This CDR3 has 13 amino acids. V was shortened by 2 bases and J by 5 bases, with 10 bases between the two germline ends. Germline V gene lookup returns CDR1 SGHRS and CDR2 YFSETQ. CDR3 bases: TGCGCCAGCAGCTTAATCCCAGGGGAGACCCAGTACTTC. Amino acids: CASSLIPGETQYF.

The chain employs TRBV9 and TRBJ2-1; 11 positions match TRBD2. This CDR3 has 15 residues. Germline CDR1 reads SGDLS; CDR2 reads YYNGEE. After removal of 2 bases from V and 6 bases from J, the junction contained 4 bases not matched to a gene. Here the CDR3 reads CASSVSGRGGNEQFF. CDR3 coding DNA: TGTGCCAGCAGCGTTAGCGGGAGGGGGGGCAATGAGCAGTTCTTC.

The sample holds a few counts of this clone. Compared with germline, one end of the junction differs, possibly owing to a read error. This sequence joins TRBV7-9 and TRBJ1-6; D possibly corresponds to TRBD1 (6 bases). The V gene's germline CDR1 is SEHNR and CDR2 FQNEAQ (reference sequence). There are 14 residues in the CDR3. CDR3 DNA sequence: TGTGCCAGCAGCCCAACAGGGAATAACTCACCCCTCCACTTT. This translates into CASSPTGNNSPLHF.

In its sample, this clone was seen once. This chain joins TRBV6-6 and TRBJ2-1; D is possibly TRBD1 (5 bases). The V end was cut by 11 bases, the J end by 9 bases, with 11 bases between. Germline lookup yields CDR1 MNHNY and CDR2 SVGAGI (reference sequence). The CDR3 loop spans 10 amino acids. The CDR3 nucleotides read TGTGCCGGCGGTAGGGGTGAGCAGTTCTTC. Protein: CAGGRGEQFF.

The chain links TRBV19 to TRBJ2-2; 8 nucleotides align to TRBD1. J lost 5 bases, V lost 5 bases, and 4 bases had no gene match. Germline V lookup: CDR1 LNHDA, CDR2 SQIVND (reference sequence). This CDR3 is built from 14 residues. CDR3 sequence: CASSVRQGTGELFF. CDR3 DNA sequence: TGTGCCAGTAGTGTTCGACAGGGGACCGGGGAGCTGTTTTTT.

The J gene is TRBJ2-1, the V gene TRBV19; a possible D gene is TRBD2 (5 bases). With 3 bases removed from V and 4 bases from J, the gap between germline ends came to 22 bases. This CDR3 is built from 18 residues. Germline-derived CDR1 and CDR2 are LNHDA and SQIVND (reference sequence). The CDR3 DNA sequence: TGTGCCAGTAGTATGTGGTTCGGGAACCCAGCGTATTACAATGAGCAGTTCTTC. This codes for CASSMWFGNPAYYNEQFF.

The rearrangement links TRBV28 to TRBJ1-2, with 8 bases that match TRBD1. V was clipped by 4 bases and J by 7 bases; unmatched bases: 2. This CDR3 comprises 12 residues. Germline-derived CDR1 and CDR2 are MDHEN and SYDVKM. The CDR3 is CASSSDRVGYTF. In DNA form, the CDR3 reads TGTGCCAGCAGTTCGGACAGGGTTGGCTACACCTTC.

This clone appeared once. The chain combines TRBV5-1 with TRBJ1-1; D is perhaps TRBD1 (5 bases). The V end lost 4 bases, the J end lost 7 bases, and 14 bases lay between the germline ends. There are 13 residues in the CDR3. The germline V gene encodes CDR1 SGHRS and CDR2 YFSETQ. The CDR3 DNA sequence: TGCGCCAGCAGCGTACAAGACACAGGTGAAGCTTTCTTT. Protein product: CASSVQDTGEAFF.

This clone was seen only once. V usage is TRBV9 and J usage is TRBJ1-6; D uncertain. V was trimmed by 1 base and J by 6 bases, leaving 11 bases between them. Germline CDR1 reads SGDLS; CDR2 reads YYNGEE. CDR3 size: 15 residues. This chain's CDR3 is CASSVFRTLNSPLHF. DNA for the CDR3: TGTGCCAGCAGCGTATTTCGGACTCTTAATTCACCCCTCCACTTT.

The chain carries TRBV3-1 (or the pseudogene TRBV3-2) and TRBJ2-2; 11 bases map to TRBD2. Losses at the gene ends were 1 base for V and 7 bases for J; bases not matched to a gene: 8. The CDR3 contains 17 residues. Germline CDR1 reads LGHDT; CDR2 reads YNNKEL (reference sequence). The CDR3 sequence is CASSQAVAGGPYGELFF. The CDR3 coding sequence is TGTGCCAGCAGCCAAGCTGTAGCGGGAGGGCCATACGGGGAGCTGTTTTTT.

The chain recombines TRBV29-1 with TRBJ1-4, with 8 positions matching TRBD1. Germline CDR1 is SQVTM and CDR2 is ANQGSEA. The CDR3 spans 15 residues. Trimming took 6 bases from V and 5 from J; bases not matched to a gene: 11. The CDR3 is CSVHGTGAYNEKLFF. Written as DNA, the CDR3 is TGCAGCGTGCACGGGACAGGCGCCTACAATGAAAAACTGTTTTTT. Full variable domain (outside the CDR3, taken from reference TRBV29-1 and TRBJ1-4): SAVISQKPSRDICQRGTSLTIQCQVDSQVTMMFWYRQQPGQSLTLIATANQGSEATYESGFVIDKFPISRPNLTFSTLTVSNMSPEDSSIYLCSVHGTGAYNEKLFFGSGTQLSVL.